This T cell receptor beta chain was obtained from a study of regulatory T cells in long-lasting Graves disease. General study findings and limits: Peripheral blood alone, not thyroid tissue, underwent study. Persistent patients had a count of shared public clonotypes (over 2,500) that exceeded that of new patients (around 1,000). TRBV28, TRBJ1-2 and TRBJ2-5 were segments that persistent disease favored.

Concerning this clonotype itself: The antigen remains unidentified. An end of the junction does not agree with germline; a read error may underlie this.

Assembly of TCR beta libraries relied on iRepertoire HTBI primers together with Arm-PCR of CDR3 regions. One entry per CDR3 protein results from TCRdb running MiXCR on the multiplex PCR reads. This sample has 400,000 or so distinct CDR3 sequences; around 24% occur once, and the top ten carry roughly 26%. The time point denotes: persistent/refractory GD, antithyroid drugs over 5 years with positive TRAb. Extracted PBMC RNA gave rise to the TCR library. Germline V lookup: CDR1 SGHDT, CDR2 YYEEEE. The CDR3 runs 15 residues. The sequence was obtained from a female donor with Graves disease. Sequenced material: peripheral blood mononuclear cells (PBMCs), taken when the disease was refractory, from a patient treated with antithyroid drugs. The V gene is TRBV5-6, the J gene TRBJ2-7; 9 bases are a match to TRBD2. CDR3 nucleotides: TGTACCAGCAGCTTGGCCGGGCGGGAGGGGTACGAGCAGTACTTC. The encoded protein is CTSSLAGREGYEQYF.